These 19 T cell receptor beta chains were all obtained from the same sample, sequenced in a study of T-cell memory formation after mild COVID-19. TCRdb reprocessed the 5' RACE reads via MiXCR and lists one record per CDR3 protein. The sample yields around 500,000 distinct CDR3 sequences, 15% to 20% seen once. Sequenced sample: PBMCs or a T cell subset sorted from them (not recorded which). The receptors were gathered from an adult woman who had mild COVID-19 (a few samples of this study predate the infection). Cell type and time point are not known.

This chain connects TRBV7-2 to TRBJ2-1, with D tentatively TRBD1 or TRBD2 (5 bases each). Trimming cost V 3 bases and J 12 bases, with 12 bases left between them. This CDR3 contains 12 residues. Germline CDR1 SGHTA, CDR2 FQGNSA. The CDR3 DNA follows: TGTGCCAGCAGCTTTTCTCGGGACGCGCAGTTCTTC. Residues: CASSFSRDAQFF.

The rearrangement links TRBV4-1 to TRBJ2-3, with D possibly being TRBD1 (7 bases). Germline V lookup: CDR1 MGHRA, CDR2 YSYEKL. The CDR3 totals 16 residues. Trimming stripped 0 bases from V and 5 bases from J, with 15 bases between. Written as DNA, the CDR3 is TGCGCCAGCAGCCAAGACCCCAGGGGGGCTAGAGATACGCAGTATTTT. Its protein product is CASSQDPRGARDTQYF.

The genes are TRBV28 and TRBJ2-5; D unclear. The V gene lost 4 bases and the J gene lost 3 bases, with 15 bases spanning the gap. CDR1 MDHEN and CDR2 SYDVKM come from the germline V gene. The CDR3 sequence is 15 residues long. CDR3 sequence reads: CASSSRGVVKETQYF. The CDR3 region has the DNA TGTGCCAGCAGTTCTCGCGGAGTAGTTAAAGAGACCCAGTACTTC.

The chain is built from TRBV7-6 and TRBJ2-5; D not resolved. CDR3 size: 20 residues. The germline V and J ends were trimmed by 1 base and 4 bases, with 28 bases remaining between them. Per germline, CDR1 SGHVS and CDR2 FNYEAQ. This CDR3 is CASSLGHLLTRYAVLETQYF. The DNA of the CDR3 is TGTGCCAGCAGCTTAGGACACCTCCTCACCCGTTATGCTGTGTTAGAGACCCAGTACTTC.

The chain combines TRBV20-1 with TRBJ2-5; 8 bases match TRBD1. The CDR3 consists of 16 residues. V was pared by 1 base and J by 3 bases, with 10 bases of the junction left unmatched. Per the germline V gene, CDR1 is DFQATT and CDR2 is SNEGSKA (reference sequence). This chain's CDR3 is CSARASSRTGKETQYF. The CDR3 DNA reads as TGCAGTGCTAGAGCAAGTAGTCGGACAGGGAAAGAGACCCAGTACTTC.

As regards this clonotype: This may arise from a read error, as a much more abundant clone is one base away. The rearrangement joins TRBV2 to TRBJ2-7; D remains unclear. Germline loops: CDR1 SNHLY, CDR2 FYNNEI. The length of the CDR3 is 12 residues. V was clipped by 1 base and J by 3 bases, with 4 bases between them. The CDR3 here is CASSEGIYEQYF. Here the CDR3 DNA reads TGTGCCAGCAGTGAAGGGATCTACGAGCAGTACTTC. Full variable domain (remainder filled in from reference TRBV2 and TRBJ2-7): EPEVTQTPSHQVTQMGQEVILRCVPISNHLYFYWYRQILGQKVEFLVSFYNNEISEKSEIFDDQFSVERPDGSNFTLKIRSTKLEDSAMYFCASSEGIYEQYFGPGTRLTVT.

This chain links TRBV7-2 with TRBJ2-2; TRBD1 might be the D (5 bases). The CDR3 covers 17 residues. Germline V gene sequence: CDR1 SGHTA, CDR2 FQGNSA. Trimming took off 4 bases at V and 3 bases at J, with 18 bases between the two ends. This CDR3 is CASSWTIQVIDTGELFF. The CDR3 DNA is TGTGCCAGCAGCTGGACGATACAGGTTATTGACACCGGGGAGCTGTTTTTT.

This clonotype was seen ten or more times. The gene calls are TRBV7-2 and TRBJ2-3, with D possibly TRBD1 on 6 matching bases. The germline gives CDR1 SGHTA, CDR2 FQGNSA. CDR3 length equals 15 residues. V lost 6 bases and J lost 4, with 17 bases in between. CDR3 sequence (DNA): TGTGCCAGCAGGGAAAACGGACAGTTCGCAGATACGCAGTATTTT. Its protein is CASRENGQFADTQYF.

This clonotype was observed a handful of times. V is TRBV7-2 and J is TRBJ2-1, with D perhaps TRBD2 (5 bases). The germline V and J ends were trimmed by 2 bases and 7 bases, with 30 bases remaining between them. The germline V gene encodes CDR1 SGHTA and CDR2 FQGNSA. CDR3 length: 20 amino acids. The CDR3 is CASSLSVAAGAIGLRNEQFF. The CDR3 region has the DNA TGTGCCAGCAGCTTATCTGTCGCGGCCGGAGCGATAGGACTTAGGAATGAGCAGTTCTTC. The full variable domain, its missing parts supplied by reference TRBV7-2 and TRBJ2-1, is GAGVSQSPSNKVTEKGKDVELRCDPISGHTALYWYRQSLGQGLEFLIYFQGNSAPDKSGLPSDRFSAERTGGSVSTLTIQRTQQEDSAVYLCASSLSVAAGAIGLRNEQFFGPGTRLTVL.

The gene calls are TRBV6-6 and TRBJ2-4, with 8 nucleotides matching TRBD1. J gave up 0 bases and V 4 bases, and 2 bases lay outside the gene matches. CDR1 and CDR2 from the germline V gene are MNHNY and SVGAGI (reference sequence). This CDR3 has 15 residues. The CDR3 bases are TGTGCCAGCAGTTCGACAGGGGTAGCCAAAAACATTCAGTACTTC. As protein: CASSSTGVAKNIQYF.

This clonotype was counted a few times. This chain joins TRBV5-1 and TRBJ2-2; 8 bases align to TRBD1. V lost 6 bases to trimming and J lost 3 bases; unmatched junction nucleotides: 10. Per the germline V gene, CDR1 is SGHRS and CDR2 is YFSETQ. The CDR3 covers 16 residues. The CDR3 nucleotides read TGCGCCAGCATGTCAGGGGGCGCGGGTTACACCGGGGAGCTGTTTTTT. Translated, it gives CASMSGGAGYTGELFF.

The rearrangement uses TRBV20-1 and TRBJ1-2, with 8 nucleotides matching TRBD1. The CDR3 consists of 16 residues. V gave up 1 base and J gave up 4 bases; unmatched junction bases: 11. The germline gives CDR1 DFQATT, CDR2 SNEGSKA (reference sequence). The CDR3 DNA reads TGCAGTGCTAGAGTCCCCTATCGACAGGGGATCTATGGCTACACCTTC. Translated: CSARVPYRQGIYGYTF.

The J gene is TRBJ1-2, the V gene TRBV20-1; D unclear. The CDR3 consists of 12 residues. Per the germline V gene, CDR1 is DFQATT and CDR2 is SNEGSKA (reference sequence). V was clipped by 0 bases and J by 8 bases, with 10 bases between them. This CDR3 reads CSARDPLKGYTF. Here the CDR3 DNA reads TGCAGTGCTAGAGATCCCCTGAAAGGCTACACCTTC.

This clonotype was counted between two and nine times. V is TRBV7-6 and J is TRBJ2-5; D ambiguous. The CDR3 runs 13 residues. The V gene's germline CDR1 is SGHVS and CDR2 FNYEAQ. Trimming pared 5 bases from V and 5 bases from J, leaving 12 bases between. CDR3 amino acids: CASSNSDWETQYF. DNA for the CDR3: TGTGCCAGCAGCAACTCGGATTGGGAGACCCAGTACTTC.

The gene calls are TRBV4-1 and TRBJ2-2; 8 nucleotides align to TRBD2. The CDR3 sequence is 21 residues long. V shed 0 bases and J 2 bases; nucleotides not matched to a gene: 17. The germline CDR1 and CDR2 sequences are MGHRA and YSYEKL. CDR3 in amino acids: CASSQDPPFGRGGLNTGELFF. In nucleotides, the CDR3 is TGCGCCAGCAGCCAAGATCCGCCCTTCGGCCGGGGGGGATTAAACACCGGGGAGCTGTTTTTT.

This chain uses TRBV10-3 with TRBJ2-1, with TRBD1 identical over 7 bases. In germline, CDR1 is ENHRY, CDR2 SYGVKD. This CDR3 has 15 residues. The J segment lost 7 bases and the V segment lost 4 bases, leaving 10 bases of the junction unmatched. CDR3 region: CAISGAGGTGNEQFF. CDR3 DNA sequence: TGTGCCATCAGTGGAGCAGGGGGAACGGGAAATGAGCAGTTCTTC.

The table lists this clonotype with a few counts. The rearrangement uses TRBV7-9 and TRBJ2-7; possibly TRBD2 for D (6 bases). Germline CDR1 and CDR2: SEHNR and FQNEAQ (reference sequence). The CDR3 is 14 amino acids. V was pared by 5 bases and J by 2 bases, with 13 bases between. The CDR3 spells CASSRGTATYEQYF. The CDR3 DNA sequence: TGTGCCAGCAGCCGCGGGACCGCTACCTACGAGCAGTACTTC.

A few counts support this clonotype. J is TRBJ2-7 and V is TRBV3-1, with D possibly TRBD1 on 6 matching bases. V was clipped by 2 bases and J by 5 bases, with 13 bases between them. The CDR3 has 14 residues. Germline V lookup: CDR1 LGHDT, CDR2 YNNKEL (reference sequence). The CDR3 reads CASSQPGHLDEQYF. The CDR3 DNA follows: TGTGCCAGCAGCCAACCGGGACACCTGGACGAGCAGTACTTC.

J is TRBJ2-1 and V is TRBV5-6; the match to TRBD1 covers 7 bases. The CDR3 runs 16 residues. Germline-derived CDR1 and CDR2 are SGHDT and YYEEEE. The V gene end was trimmed by 1 base and the J gene end by 0 bases; junction bases not matched to a gene: 4. The CDR3 DNA follows: TGTGCCAGCAGCTTGAAGACAGGGCTCTCCTACAATGAGCAGTTCTTC. It translates to CASSLKTGLSYNEQFF.